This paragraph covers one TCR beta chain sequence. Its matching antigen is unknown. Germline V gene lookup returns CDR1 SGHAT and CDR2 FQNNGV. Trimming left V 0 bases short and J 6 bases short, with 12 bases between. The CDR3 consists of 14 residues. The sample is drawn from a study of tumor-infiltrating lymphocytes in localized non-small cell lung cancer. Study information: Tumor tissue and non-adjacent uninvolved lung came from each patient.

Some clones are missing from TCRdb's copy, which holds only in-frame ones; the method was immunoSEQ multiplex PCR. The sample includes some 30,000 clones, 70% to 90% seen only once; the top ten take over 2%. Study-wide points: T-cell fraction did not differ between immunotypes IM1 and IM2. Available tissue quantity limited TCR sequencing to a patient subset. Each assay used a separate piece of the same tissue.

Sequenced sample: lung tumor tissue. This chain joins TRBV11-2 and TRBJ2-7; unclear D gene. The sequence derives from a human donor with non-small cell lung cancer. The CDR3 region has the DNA TGTGCCAGCAGCTTAGATACTAACTTCGGCGAGCAGTACTTC. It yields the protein CASSLDTNFGEQYF.